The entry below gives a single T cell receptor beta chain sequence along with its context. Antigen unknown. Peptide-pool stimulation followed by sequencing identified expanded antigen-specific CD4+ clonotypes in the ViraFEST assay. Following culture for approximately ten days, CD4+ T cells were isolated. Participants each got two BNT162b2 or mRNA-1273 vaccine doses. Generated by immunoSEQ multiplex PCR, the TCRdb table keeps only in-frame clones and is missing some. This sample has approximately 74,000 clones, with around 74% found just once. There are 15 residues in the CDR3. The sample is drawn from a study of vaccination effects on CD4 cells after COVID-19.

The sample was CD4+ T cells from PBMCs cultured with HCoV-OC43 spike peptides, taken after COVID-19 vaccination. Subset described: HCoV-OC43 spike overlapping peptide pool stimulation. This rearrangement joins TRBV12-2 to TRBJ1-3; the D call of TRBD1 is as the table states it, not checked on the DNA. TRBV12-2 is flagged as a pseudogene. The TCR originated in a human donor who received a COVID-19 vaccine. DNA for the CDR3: TGTGCAAGTCGCTTCCTGGGGACAGGGGGAAACACCATATATTTT. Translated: CASRFLGTGGNTIYF.